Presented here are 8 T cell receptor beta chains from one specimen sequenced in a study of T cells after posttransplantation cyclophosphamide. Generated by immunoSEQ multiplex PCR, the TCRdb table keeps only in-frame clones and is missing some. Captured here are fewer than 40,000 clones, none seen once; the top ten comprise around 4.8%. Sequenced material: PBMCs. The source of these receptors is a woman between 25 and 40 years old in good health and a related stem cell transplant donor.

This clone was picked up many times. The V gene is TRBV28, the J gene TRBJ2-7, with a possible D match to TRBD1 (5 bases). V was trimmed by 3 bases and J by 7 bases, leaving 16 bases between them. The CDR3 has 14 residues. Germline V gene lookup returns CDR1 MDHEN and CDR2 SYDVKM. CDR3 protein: CASSFSRVGNEQYF. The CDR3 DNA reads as TGTGCCAGCAGTTTTAGCAGGGTCGGTAATGAGCAGTACTTC.

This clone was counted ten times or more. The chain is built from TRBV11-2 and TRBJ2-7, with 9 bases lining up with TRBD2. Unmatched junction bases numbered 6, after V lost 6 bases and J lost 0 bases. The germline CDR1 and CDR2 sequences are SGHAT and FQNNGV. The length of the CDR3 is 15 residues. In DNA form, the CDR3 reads TGTGCCAGCAGTCGGCTAGCGGGGCACTCCTACGAGCAGTACTTC. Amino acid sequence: CASSRLAGHSYEQYF.

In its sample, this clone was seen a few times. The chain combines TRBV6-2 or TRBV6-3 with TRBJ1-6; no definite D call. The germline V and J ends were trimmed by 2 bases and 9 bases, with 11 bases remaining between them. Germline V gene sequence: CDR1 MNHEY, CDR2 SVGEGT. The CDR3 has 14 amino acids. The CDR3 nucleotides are TGTGCCAGCAGTTACGGAGGCTCTAGTTCACCCCTCCACTTT. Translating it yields CASSYGGSSSPLHF.

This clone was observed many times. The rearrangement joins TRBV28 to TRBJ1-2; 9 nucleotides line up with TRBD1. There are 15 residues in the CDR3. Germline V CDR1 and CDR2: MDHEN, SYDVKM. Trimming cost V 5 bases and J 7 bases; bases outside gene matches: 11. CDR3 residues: CASSLGLQGAGGYTF. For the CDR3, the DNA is TGTGCCAGCAGTCTGGGCTTACAGGGGGCGGGTGGCTACACCTTC.

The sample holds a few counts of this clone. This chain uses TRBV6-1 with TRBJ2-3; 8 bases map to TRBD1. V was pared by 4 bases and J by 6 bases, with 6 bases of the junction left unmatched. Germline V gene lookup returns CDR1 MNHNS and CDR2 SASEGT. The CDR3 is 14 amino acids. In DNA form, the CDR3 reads TGTGCCAGCAGTGCCTCGACAGGGGTCGATACGCAGTATTTT. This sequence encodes CASSASTGVDTQYF.

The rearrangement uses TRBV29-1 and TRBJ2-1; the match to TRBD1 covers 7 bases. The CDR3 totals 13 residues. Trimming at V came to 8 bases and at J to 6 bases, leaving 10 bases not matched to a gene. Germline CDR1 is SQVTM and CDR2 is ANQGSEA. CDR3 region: CSLNRGLINEQFF. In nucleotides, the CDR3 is TGCAGCCTTAACAGGGGATTGATCAATGAGCAGTTCTTC.

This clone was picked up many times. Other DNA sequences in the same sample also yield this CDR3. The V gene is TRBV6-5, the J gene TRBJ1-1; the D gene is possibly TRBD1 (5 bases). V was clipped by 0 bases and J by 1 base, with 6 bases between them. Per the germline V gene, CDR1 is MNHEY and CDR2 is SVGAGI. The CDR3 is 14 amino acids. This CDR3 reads CASSYSGGNTEAFF. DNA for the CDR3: TGTGCCAGCAGTTACTCCGGGGGGAACACTGAAGCTTTCTTT.

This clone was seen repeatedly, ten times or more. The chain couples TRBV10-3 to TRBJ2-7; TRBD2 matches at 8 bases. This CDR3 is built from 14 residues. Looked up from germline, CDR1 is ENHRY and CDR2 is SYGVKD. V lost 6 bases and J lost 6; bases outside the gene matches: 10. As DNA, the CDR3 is TGTGCCATCAGACTCGGCGGGGGGAATCTCGAGCAGTACTTC. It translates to CAIRLGGGNLEQYF.